This T cell receptor beta chain comes out of a study of T cell repertoires in cytomegalovirus infection. The CDR3 is 18 amino acids. Trimming at V came to 6 bases and at J to 0 bases, leaving 7 bases not matched to a gene. TCRdb ran MiXCR on the reads and lists one entry per CDR3 protein. The sample shows about 770,000 distinct CDR3 sequences, roughly 29% of them seen only once. With regard to this clonotype: Antigen: not known.

The source is a human donor in good health (CMV status not recorded). Some clones in this sample may be carry-over from other donors' samples. J is TRBJ2-6 and V is TRBV12-3 or TRBV12-4; 11 bases match TRBD2. Source: cultured CD8+ T cells from PBMCs, taken from culture after CMV antigen stimulation. This CDR3 reads CASSQTSGGVSGANVLTF. CDR3 coding DNA: TGTGCCAGCAGCCAAACTAGCGGGGGAGTCTCTGGGGCCAACGTCCTGACTTTC.